A selection of T cell receptor beta chains follows, all from one sample in a study of cytomegalovirus exposure and HLA in healthy donors. Method: immunoSEQ multiplex PCR; TCRdb's copy keeps in-frame clones and lacks some. The sample has some 180,000 clones; 65% to 85% are singletons. The sequenced sample consisted of PBMCs. Receptor source: a man aged 40-50 years in good health and CMV-seropositive. CDR3s include the opening cysteine and the closing phenylalanine or tryptophan. Each record gives: V gene, clone size, J gene, CDR3 protein. A clone size is listed for some rows: how often the clone was seen (once, few, many), or a class if it is expanded.

>TRBV5-1|NA|TRBJ2-1
CASRRGLAGDLFYNEQFF
>TRBV6-1|NA|TRBJ2-7
CASSPSGGEQYF
>TRBV19|NA|TRBJ1-5
CASSINRTPGESPQHF
>TRBV6-1|NA|TRBJ1-1
CASSVPVNTEAFF
>TRBV7-8|few|TRBJ1-5
CASSLTRAFNQPQHF
>TRBV7-9|NA|TRBJ2-7
CASSSGTGVSPSYEQYF
>TRBV4-1|NA|TRBJ1-2
CASSQARDRYYGYTF
>TRBV25-1|NA|TRBJ2-5
CASSEWRVGLGGQETQYF
>TRBV9|NA|TRBJ1-2
CASSAQGEYYGYTF
>TRBV5-1|NA|TRBJ1-2
CASSSTLGTGRTGYTF
>TRBV30|NA|TRBJ1-1
CAWRAGNTEAFF
>TRBV10-1|NA|TRBJ1-2
CASSEGTDDCGYTF
>TRBV2|NA|TRBJ2-2
CASQGGLSAGELFF
>TRBV5-1|NA|NA
CASSLTTGPYEQYF
>TRBV28|once|TRBJ1-2
CATAKHPNYGYTF